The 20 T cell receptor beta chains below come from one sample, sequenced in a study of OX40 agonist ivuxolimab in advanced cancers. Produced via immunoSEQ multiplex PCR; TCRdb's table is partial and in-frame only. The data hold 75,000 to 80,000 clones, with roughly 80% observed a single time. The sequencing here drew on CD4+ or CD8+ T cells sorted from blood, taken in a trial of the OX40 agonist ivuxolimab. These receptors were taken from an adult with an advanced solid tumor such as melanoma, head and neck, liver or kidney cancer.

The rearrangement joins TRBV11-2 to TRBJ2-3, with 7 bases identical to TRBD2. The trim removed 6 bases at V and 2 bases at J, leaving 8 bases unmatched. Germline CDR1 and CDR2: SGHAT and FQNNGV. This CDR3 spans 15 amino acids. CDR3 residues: CASRRPGLLTDTQYF. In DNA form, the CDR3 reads TGTGCCAGCAGACGACCGGGACTACTCACAGATACGCAGTATTTT.

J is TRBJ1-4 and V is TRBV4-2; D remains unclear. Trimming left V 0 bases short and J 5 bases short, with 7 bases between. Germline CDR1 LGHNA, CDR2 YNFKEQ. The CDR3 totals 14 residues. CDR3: CASSQEPANEKLFF. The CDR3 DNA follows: TGTGCCAGCAGCCAAGAGCCAGCGAATGAAAAACTGTTTTTT.

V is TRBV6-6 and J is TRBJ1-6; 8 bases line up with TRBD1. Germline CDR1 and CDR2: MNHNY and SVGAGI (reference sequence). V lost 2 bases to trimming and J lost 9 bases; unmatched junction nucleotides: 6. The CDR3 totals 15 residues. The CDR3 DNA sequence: TGTGCCAGCAGTTACCGTCAGGGGGCAGGTTCACCCCTCCACTTT. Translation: CASSYRQGAGSPLHF.

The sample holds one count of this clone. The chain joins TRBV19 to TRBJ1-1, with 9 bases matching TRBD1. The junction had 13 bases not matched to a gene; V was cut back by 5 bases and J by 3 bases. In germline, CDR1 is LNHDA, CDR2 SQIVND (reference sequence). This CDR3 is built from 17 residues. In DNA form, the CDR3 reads TGTGCCAGTAGTCTTGGGACAGGGAGATCGATGCACACTGAAGCTTTCTTT. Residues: CASSLGTGRSMHTEAFF.

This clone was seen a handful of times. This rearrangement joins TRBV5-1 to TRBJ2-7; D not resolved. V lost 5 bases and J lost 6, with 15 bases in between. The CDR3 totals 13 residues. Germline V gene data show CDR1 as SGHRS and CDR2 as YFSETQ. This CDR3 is CASREPSSGEQYF. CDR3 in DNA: TGCGCCAGCAGGGAGCCCTCCTCGGGCGAGCAGTACTTC.

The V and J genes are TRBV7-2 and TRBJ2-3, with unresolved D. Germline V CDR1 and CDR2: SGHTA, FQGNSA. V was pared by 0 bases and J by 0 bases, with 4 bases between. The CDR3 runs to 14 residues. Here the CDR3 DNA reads TGTGCCAGCAGCTTAGCCCCTAGCACAGATACGCAGTATTTT. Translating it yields CASSLAPSTDTQYF.

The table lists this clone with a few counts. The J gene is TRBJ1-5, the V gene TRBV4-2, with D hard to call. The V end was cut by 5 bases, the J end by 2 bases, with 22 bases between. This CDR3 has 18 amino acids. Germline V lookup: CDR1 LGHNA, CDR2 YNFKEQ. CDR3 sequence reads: CASSLGSLLGVRNQPQHF. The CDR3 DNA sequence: TGTGCCAGCAGCTTGGGATCTCTTCTGGGTGTTCGCAATCAGCCCCAGCATTTT.

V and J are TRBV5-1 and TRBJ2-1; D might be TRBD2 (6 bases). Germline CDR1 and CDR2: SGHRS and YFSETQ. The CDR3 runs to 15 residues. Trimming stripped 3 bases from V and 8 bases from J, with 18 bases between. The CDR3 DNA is TGCGCCAGCAGCTACCAACGGGACTTTTACGATGAGCAGTTCTTC. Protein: CASSYQRDFYDEQFF. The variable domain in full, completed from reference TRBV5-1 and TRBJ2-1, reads KAGVTQTPRYLIKTRGQQVTLSCSPISGHRSVSWYQQTPGQGLQFLFEYFSETQRNKGNFPGRFSGRQFSNSRSEMNVSTLELGDSALYLCASSYQRDFYDEQFFGPGTRLTVL.

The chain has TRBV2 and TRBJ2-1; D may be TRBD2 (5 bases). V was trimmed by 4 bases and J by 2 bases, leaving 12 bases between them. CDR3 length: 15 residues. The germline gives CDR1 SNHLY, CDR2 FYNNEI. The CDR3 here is CASSVEGSTYNEQFF. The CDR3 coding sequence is TGTGCCAGCAGTGTAGAGGGTTCTACCTACAATGAGCAGTTCTTC. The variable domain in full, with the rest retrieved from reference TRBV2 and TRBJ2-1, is EPEVTQTPSHQVTQMGQEVILRCVPISNHLYFYWYRQILGQKVEFLVSFYNNEISEKSEIFDDQFSVERPDGSNFTLKIRSTKLEDSAMYFCASSVEGSTYNEQFFGPGTRLTVL.

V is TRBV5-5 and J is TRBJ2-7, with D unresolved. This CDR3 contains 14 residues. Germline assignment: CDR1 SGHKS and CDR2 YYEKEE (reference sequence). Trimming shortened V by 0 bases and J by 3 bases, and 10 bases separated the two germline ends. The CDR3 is CASSLGGRDYEQYF. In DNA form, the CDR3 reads TGTGCCAGCAGCTTGGGAGGCCGAGACTACGAGCAGTACTTC.

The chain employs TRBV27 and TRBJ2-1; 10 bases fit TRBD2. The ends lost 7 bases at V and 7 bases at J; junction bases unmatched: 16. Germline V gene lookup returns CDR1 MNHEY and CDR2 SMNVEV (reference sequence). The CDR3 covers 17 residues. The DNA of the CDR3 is TGTGCCAGCATGGTGGTCCCTCCTAGCGGGAGAGGGAATGAGCAGTTCTTC. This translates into CASMVVPPSGRGNEQFF.

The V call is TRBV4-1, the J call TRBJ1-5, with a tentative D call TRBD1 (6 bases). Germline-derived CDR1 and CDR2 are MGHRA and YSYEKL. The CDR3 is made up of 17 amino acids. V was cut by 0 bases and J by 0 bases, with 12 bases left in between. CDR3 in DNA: TGCGCCAGCAGCCAAGAAGGACAGCCCTATAGCAATCAGCCCCAGCATTTT. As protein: CASSQEGQPYSNQPQHF.

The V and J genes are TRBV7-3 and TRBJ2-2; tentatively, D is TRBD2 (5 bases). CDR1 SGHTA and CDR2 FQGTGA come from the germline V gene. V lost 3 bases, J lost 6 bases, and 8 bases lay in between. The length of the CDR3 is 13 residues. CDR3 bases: TGTGCCAGCAGCTTCCGGGATCCCGGGGAGCTGTTTTTT. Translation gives CASSFRDPGELFF.

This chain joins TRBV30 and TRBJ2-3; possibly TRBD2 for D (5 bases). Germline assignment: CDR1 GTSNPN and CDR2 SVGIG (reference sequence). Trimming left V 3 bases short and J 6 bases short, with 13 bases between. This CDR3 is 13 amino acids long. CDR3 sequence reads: CAWSPGRGDTQYF. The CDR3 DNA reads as TGTGCCTGGAGCCCTGGACGAGGGGATACGCAGTATTTT.

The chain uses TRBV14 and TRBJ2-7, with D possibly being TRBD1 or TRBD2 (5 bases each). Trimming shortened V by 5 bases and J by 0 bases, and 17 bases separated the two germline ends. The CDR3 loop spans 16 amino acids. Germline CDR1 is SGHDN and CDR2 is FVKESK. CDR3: CASSAAGRGVSYEQYF. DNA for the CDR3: TGTGCCAGCAGCGCAGCAGGACGGGGCGTCTCCTACGAGCAGTACTTC.

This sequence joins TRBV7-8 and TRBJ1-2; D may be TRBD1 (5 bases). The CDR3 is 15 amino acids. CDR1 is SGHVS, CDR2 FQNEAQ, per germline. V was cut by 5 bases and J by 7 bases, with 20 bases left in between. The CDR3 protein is CASSPARGPFGGYTF. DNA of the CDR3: TGTGCCAGCAGCCCGGCGCGGGGCCCATTCGGTGGCTACACCTTC.

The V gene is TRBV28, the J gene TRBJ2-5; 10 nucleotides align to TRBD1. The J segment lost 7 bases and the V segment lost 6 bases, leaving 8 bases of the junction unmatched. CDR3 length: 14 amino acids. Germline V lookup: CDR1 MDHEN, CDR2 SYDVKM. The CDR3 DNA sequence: TGTGCCAGCAGCTGGGGGACAGGGGCGGGGACCCAGTACTTC. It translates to CASSWGTGAGTQYF.

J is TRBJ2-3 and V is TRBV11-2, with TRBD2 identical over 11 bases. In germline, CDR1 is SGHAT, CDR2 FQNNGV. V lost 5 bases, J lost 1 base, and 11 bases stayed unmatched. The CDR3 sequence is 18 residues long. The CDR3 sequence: CASSGPTSGALGTDTQYF. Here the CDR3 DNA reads TGTGCCAGCAGCGGTCCGACTAGCGGGGCCCTTGGCACAGATACGCAGTATTTT.

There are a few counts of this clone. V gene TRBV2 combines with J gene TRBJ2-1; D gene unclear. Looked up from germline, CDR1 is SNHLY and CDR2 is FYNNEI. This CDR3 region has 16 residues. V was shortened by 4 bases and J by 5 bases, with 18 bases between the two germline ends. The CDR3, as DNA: TGTGCCAGCAGTGTGCCCCGAGCTTTTTTGAACAATGAGCAGTTCTTC. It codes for CASSVPRAFLNNEQFF.

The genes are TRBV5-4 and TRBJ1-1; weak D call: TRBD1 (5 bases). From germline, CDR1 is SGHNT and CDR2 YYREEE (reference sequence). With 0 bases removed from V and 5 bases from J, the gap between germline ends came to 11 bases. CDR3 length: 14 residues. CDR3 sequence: CASSLVGTKTEAFF. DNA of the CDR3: TGTGCCAGCAGCTTGGTGGGGACGAAGACTGAAGCTTTCTTT.